The entry that follows covers one T cell receptor beta chain sequence. Its matching antigen is unknown. The data stem from a study of cytomegalovirus exposure and HLA in healthy donors. Study-wide findings and caveats: Cytomegalovirus status was reportedly diagnosed by the classifier with high specificity and sensitivity. The study flagged some 170 TCR beta chains as cytomegalovirus-associated. Later on, an analysis found that several of the most significant clusters appeared to be linked to common viral pathogens, which included parvovirus B19.

The CDR3 covers 16 residues. In germline, CDR1 is SNHLY, CDR2 FYNNEI. The ends lost 9 bases at V and 0 bases at J; junction bases unmatched: 6. The PCR employed 60 Vbeta primers together with 13 Jbeta primers. The method was immunoSEQ multiplex PCR; TCRdb's version includes in-frame clones alone and lacks a portion of them. Counted here are 90,000 to 150,000 clones, more than 60% occurring once; the ten biggest clones make up 9% to 10%. The sequenced material came from PBMCs. This chain joins TRBV2 and TRBJ2-3; 13 nucleotides agree with TRBD2. This TCR came from a man aged 40-49 years in good health and CMV-seropositive. This CDR3 is CARGLAGVGSTDTQYF. In nucleotides, the CDR3 is TGTGCCAGAGGACTAGCGGGGGTCGGAAGCACAGATACGCAGTATTTT.